This note documents a single T cell receptor (beta chain) sequence. The count of this clone is one. Its specific antigen is unknown. No base-level quality is on record; no much larger clone is a single base apart. The entry originates in a study of Ad26.COV2.S vaccination and SARS-CoV-2 variants (dated by TCRdb to the early 2020s). Regarding the research as a whole: Donors in the vaccine arm were drawn from COV1001, a multicentre, randomized, double-blind, placebo-controlled phase I-IIa trial testing Ad26.COV2.S in healthy adults. Ad26.COV2.S was administered intramuscularly at 5 x 10^10 or 1 x 10^11 viral particles, either as a single shot or as two shots given 56 days apart. TCRbeta repertoire sequencing was used to assess the specificity and breadth of SARS-CoV-2-reactive T cell receptors after Ad26.COV2.S vaccination. The TCR-sequenced set comprised approximately 32 samples: some 19 Ad26.COV2.S vaccine recipients, 5 placebo recipients and 8 SARS-CoV-2 convalescent individuals. Participants in the trial were split at random into five groups of five each, receiving low-dose or high-dose Ad26.COV2.S once or twice, or else placebo on both occasions. Investigators remained blinded to trial group allocation during experiments and outcome assessment.

V and J lose 4 bases and 4 bases, and a span of 22 bases separates them. The CDR3 goes from the cysteine to the phenylalanine over 17 residues. The only DNA kept is the CDR3, 51 bases in frame from the first base. CDR1 and CDR2 (SGHAT, FQNNGV) derive from the germline V gene. The treatment or condition label here, explained by the study, means: 15 to 20 received Ad26.COV2.S at low or high dose, single or two shots; a few received placebo; per-sample allocation not given. For vaccine and placebo recipients, repertoires were sequenced using samples collected on day 63 after the first injection. Between 29 July and 7 August 2020, Cohort 1b enrolled 20 to 30 adults aged 18-55 years at one site in Boston, USA. Ad26.COV2.S was a replication-incompetent adenovirus type 26 vector expressing a prefusion-stabilized SARS-CoV-2 spike protein from the original Wuhan strain. The immunoSEQ Assay was used to sequence TCRbeta CDR3 regions. After extraction, genomic DNA underwent amplification by bias-controlled multiplex PCR, followed by high-throughput sequencing. The authors processed their data as follows. To quantify the absolute abundance of each unique TCRbeta CDR3 region, sequences were collapsed and filtered. T cell fraction was estimated by normalizing TCRbeta template counts to usable DNA, which was measured by amplifying reference genes present in all nucleated cells. Repertoire TCRs were annotated as SARS-CoV-2-specific when V gene, CDR3 amino acid sequence and J gene were exactly matched to a known reactive TCR set. The reference SARS-CoV-2 TCR set was obtained from MIRA and was filtered for enrichment in COVID-19-positive ImmuneCODE repertoires, whereby public or cross-reactive TCRs were removed. Based on the MIRA antigens, annotated TCRs were further analysed at the level of specific ORF or position within ORF. Depth was the summed frequency of annotated unique rearrangements, while breadth was defined as annotated unique rearrangements over total unique productive rearrangements. Two-sided Wilcoxon rank-sum tests were applied when comparing TCR breadth between groups. The clones in this table, taken by TCRdb from immuneACCESS, are in-frame only. Not every clone is retained; where verified, under half of the shortfall comes from an unresolved V gene, and the cause of the rest is unknown. The DNA gave D and trimming, while V, J and clone size come from that table. This sample holds some 320,000 clones; around four fifths were observed only once. The top ten clonotypes cover 2.1% of the sample.

Study-wide findings and limitations: Vaccine and placebo recipients had similar non-spike TCR breadth, a finding consistent with the vaccine containing only spike. Comparing responses between vaccine doses or regimens was not something the study was powered to do. After vaccination, substantial breadth of spike-specific CD8+ and CD4+ T cell responses was reported. It was noted by the authors that total T cell responses may have been underestimated by the TCR breadth and depth analyses. Compared with placebo recipients, Ad26.COV2.S recipients showed higher spike-specific TCR breadth (P = 0.0014).

Sequenced material: peripheral blood, taken in a trial of Ad26.COV2.S vaccine versus placebo. The chain is encoded by TRBV11-2 joined to TRBJ1-1, with a weak D call of TRBD1 (5 bases match). The sequence was collected from a person between 18 and 60 years old who received the Ad26.COV2.S COVID-19 vaccine or a placebo. The bases are TGTGCCAGCAGCTCACTCAGGGTGGCGGGTGTTATCACTGAAGCTTTCTTT. This sequence encodes CASSSLRVAGVITEAFF.